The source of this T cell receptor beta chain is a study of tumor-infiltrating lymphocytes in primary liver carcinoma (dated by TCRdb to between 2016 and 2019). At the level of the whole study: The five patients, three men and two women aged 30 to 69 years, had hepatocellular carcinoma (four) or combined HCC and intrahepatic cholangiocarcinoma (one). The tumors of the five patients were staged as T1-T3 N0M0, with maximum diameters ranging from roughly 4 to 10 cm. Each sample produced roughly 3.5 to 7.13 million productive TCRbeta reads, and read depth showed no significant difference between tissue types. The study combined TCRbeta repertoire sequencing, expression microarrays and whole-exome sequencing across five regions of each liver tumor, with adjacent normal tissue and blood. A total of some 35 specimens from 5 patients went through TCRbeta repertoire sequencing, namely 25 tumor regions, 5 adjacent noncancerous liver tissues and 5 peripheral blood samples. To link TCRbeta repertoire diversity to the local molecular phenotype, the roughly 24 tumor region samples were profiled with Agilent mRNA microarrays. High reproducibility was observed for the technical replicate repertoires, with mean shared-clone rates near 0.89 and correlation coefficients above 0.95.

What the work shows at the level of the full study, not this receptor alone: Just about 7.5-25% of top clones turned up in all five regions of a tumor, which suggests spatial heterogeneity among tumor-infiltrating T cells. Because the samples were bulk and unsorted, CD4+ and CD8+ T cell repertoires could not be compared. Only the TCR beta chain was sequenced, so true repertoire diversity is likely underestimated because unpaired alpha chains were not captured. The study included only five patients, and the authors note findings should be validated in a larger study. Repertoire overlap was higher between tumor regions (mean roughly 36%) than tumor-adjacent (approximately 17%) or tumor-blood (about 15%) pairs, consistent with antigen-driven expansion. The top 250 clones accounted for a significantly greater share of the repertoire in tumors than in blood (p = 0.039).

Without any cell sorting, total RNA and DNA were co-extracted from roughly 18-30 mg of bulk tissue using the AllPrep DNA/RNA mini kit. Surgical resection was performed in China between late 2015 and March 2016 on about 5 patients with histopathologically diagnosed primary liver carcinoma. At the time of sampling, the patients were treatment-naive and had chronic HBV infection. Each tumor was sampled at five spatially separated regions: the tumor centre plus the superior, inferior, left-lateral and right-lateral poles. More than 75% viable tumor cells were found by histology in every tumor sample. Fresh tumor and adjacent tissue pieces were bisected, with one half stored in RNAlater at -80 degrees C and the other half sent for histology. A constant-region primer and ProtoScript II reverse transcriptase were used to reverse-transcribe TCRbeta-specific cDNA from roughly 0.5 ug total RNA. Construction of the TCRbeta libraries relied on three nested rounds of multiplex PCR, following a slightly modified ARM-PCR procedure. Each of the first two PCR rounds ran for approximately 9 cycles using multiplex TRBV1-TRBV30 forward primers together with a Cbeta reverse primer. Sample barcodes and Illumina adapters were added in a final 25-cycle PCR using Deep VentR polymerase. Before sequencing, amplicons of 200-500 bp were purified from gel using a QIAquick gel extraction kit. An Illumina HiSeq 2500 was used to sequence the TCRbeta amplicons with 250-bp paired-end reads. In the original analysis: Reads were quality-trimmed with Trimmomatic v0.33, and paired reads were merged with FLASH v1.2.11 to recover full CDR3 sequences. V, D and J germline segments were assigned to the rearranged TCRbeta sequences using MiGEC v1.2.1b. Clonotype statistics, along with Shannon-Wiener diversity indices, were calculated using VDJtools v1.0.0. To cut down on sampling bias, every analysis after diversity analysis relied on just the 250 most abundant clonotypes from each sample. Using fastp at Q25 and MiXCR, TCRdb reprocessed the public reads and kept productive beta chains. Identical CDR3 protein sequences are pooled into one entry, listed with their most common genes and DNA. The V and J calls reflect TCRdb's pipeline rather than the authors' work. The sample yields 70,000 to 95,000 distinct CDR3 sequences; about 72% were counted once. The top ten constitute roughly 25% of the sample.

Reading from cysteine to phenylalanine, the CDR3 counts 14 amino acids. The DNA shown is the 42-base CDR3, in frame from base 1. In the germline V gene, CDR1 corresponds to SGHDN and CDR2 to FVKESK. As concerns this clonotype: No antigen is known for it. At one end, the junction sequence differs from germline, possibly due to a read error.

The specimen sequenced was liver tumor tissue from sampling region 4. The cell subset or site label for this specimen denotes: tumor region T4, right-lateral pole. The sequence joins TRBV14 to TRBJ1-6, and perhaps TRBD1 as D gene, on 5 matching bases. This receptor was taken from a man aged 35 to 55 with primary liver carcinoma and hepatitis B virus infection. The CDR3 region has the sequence CDSSQWGGNSPPHF. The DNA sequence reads TGTGACAGCAGCCAGTGGGGGGGTAATTCACCCCCCCACTTT.